A single T cell receptor beta chain is shown here with its context. Its antigen remains unidentified. There were healthy Caucasian individuals from Russia, aged roughly 6 to 100, serving as donors. Isolation recovered at least 6.5 million PBMCs from every sample. This sample stems from a study of blood T cells in healthy people across ages. Study-wide results and limits: Long-lived and aged donors differed, with more naive CD4+ cells and higher diversity in the long-lived. Across samples, TCR beta diversity tracked strongly with naive T cell percentage.

A sample-barcoded 5' primer and a J-beta primer mix were used in a second PCR of roughly 6 to 11 cycles. TCRdb recomputed calls from the 5' RACE reads with MiXCR, one row per CDR3 protein. The repertoire holds around 1,000,000 distinct CDR3 sequences, 35% to 40% seen once, with 10% to 15% in the top ten. What was sequenced was blood. This clonotype was sampled from a man younger than 35 in good health.

The CDR3 bases are TGTGCCAGAGCTCAAGAGACCCAGTACTTC. It codes for CARAQETQYF. The chain links TRBV2 to TRBJ2-5; D gene uncertain. The CDR3 extends over 10 amino acids. Germline CDR1 is SNHLY and CDR2 is FYNNEI. V gave up 9 bases and J gave up 2 bases, with 4 bases separating them.